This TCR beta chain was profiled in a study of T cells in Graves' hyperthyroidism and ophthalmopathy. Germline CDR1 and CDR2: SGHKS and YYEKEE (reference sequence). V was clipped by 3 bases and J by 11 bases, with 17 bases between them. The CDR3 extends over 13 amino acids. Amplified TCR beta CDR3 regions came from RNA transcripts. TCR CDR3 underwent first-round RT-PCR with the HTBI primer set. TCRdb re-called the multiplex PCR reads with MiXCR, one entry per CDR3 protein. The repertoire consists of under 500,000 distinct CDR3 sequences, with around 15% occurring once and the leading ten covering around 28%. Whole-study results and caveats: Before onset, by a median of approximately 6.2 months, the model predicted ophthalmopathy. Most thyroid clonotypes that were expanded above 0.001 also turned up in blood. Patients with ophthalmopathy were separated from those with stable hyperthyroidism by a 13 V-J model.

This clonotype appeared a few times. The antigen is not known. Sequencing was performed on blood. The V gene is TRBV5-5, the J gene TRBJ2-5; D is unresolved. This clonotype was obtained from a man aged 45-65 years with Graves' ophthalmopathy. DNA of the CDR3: TGTGCCAGCAGCTCGGATGTTAGTTGGCAACAGTACTTC. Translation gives CASSSDVSWQQYF.